The 21 T cell receptor beta chains listed next were all sequenced from one sample in a study of somatic mutations in cytotoxic T cells in rheumatoid arthritis (dated by TCRdb to 2015 to 2018). Library preparation used the immunoSEQ multiplex PCR assay. The source is immuneACCESS, and TCRdb retained only in-frame sequences with V and J called. Part of the clones is not carried over; for the studies checked, unresolved V genes explain less than half of this, and the remainder is unexplained. Across this sample there are over 15,000 clones, with around four fifths seen only once. The ten largest clones take up approximately 9.9% of the sample. Sequenced input: CD8+ T cells sorted from blood. Receptor source: a man aged 18 to 29 with rheumatoid arthritis.

J is TRBJ1-5 and V is TRBV7-2; no definite D call. Deletions cut 3 bases from V and 3 bases from J, with 21 bases between. This CDR3 spans 18 amino acids. Germline V gene sequence: CDR1 SGHTA, CDR2 FQGNSA. This chain's CDR3 is CASSLNSWGSPHNQPQHF. Here the CDR3 DNA reads TGTGCCAGCAGCTTGAATAGTTGGGGAAGTCCCCACAATCAGCCCCAGCATTTT.

V and J are TRBV28 and TRBJ2-1; D is perhaps TRBD1 or TRBD2 (6 bases each). Trimming pared 5 bases from V and 1 base from J, leaving 21 bases between. Germline CDR1 is MDHEN and CDR2 is SYDVKM. CDR3 length: 18 amino acids. In nucleotides, the CDR3 is TGTGCCAGCAGTCCCTTCCGGAACGGGGGCGTATCCTACAATGAGCAGTTCTTC. As protein: CASSPFRNGGVSYNEQFF.

This chain links TRBV5-4 with TRBJ2-2; D tentatively fits TRBD1 or TRBD2 (5 bases each). The CDR3 covers 14 residues. V was cut by 3 bases and J by 4 bases, with 10 bases left in between. Germline V lookup: CDR1 SGHNT, CDR2 YYREEE (reference sequence). CDR3 DNA: TGTGCCAGCAGCTCCAGGGACCCCACCGGGGAGCTGTTTTTT. It is translated as CASSSRDPTGELFF.

This chain links TRBV28 with TRBJ1-5, with 8 bases fitting TRBD1. Trimming cost V 6 bases and J 4 bases; bases outside gene matches: 14. Germline V lookup: CDR1 MDHEN, CDR2 SYDVKM. The CDR3 is made up of 17 amino acids. The DNA for the CDR3 is TGTGCCAGCAGCCATGGGGGGGGGCGACAGGGGAATCAGCCCCAGCATTTT. It codes for CASSHGGGRQGNQPQHF.

This clone is a singleton in its sample. The chain employs TRBV30 and TRBJ2-7, with 12 bases matching TRBD2. J was trimmed by 3 bases and V by 0 bases; bases with no gene match: 0. The CDR3 runs to 14 residues. Germline CDR1 GTSNPN, CDR2 SVGIG (reference sequence). The CDR3 loop is CAWSVLAGGYEQYF. CDR3 nucleotide sequence: TGTGCCTGGAGTGTACTAGCGGGGGGCTACGAGCAGTACTTC. Combining the CDR3 with reference TRBV30 and TRBJ2-7 gives the whole variable domain SQTIHQWPATLVQPVGSPLSLECTVEGTSNPNLYWYRQAAGRGLQLLFYSVGIGQISSEVPQNLSASRPQDRQFILSSKKLLLSDSGFYLCAWSVLAGGYEQYFGPGTRLTVT.

There are a few counts of this clone. The chain joins TRBV6-1 to TRBJ1-2; 7 bases align to TRBD1. CDR1 is MNHNS, CDR2 SASEGT, per germline. The trim removed 7 bases at V and 6 bases at J, leaving 8 bases unmatched. This CDR3 spans 13 amino acids. The DNA of the CDR3 is TGTGCCAGCAATCCTGACAGGGTGGATGGCTACACCTTC. Its protein is CASNPDRVDGYTF.

J is TRBJ2-7 and V is TRBV11-2; TRBD1 agrees at 10 bases. Trimming took 5 bases from V and 5 from J; bases not matched to a gene: 6. Germline assignment: CDR1 SGHAT and CDR2 FQNNGV. This CDR3 comprises 14 residues. The CDR3 region has the DNA TGTGCCAGCAGCCCCCGGGACAGGGGCAACGAGCAGTACTTC. It specifies CASSPRDRGNEQYF.

This clone occurred once. The rearrangement uses TRBV4-3 and TRBJ2-2; D unclear. Germline V CDR1 and CDR2: LGHNA, YSLEER. The CDR3 is made up of 14 amino acids. V shed 0 bases and J shed 9 bases, with 11 bases lying between them. CDR3 protein: CASSQEKLRWELFF. The DNA of the CDR3 is TGCGCCAGCAGCCAAGAAAAACTTCGGTGGGAGCTGTTTTTT.

V and J are TRBV9 and TRBJ1-4, with D uncertain. CDR1 is SGDLS and CDR2 is YYNGEE in the germline V gene. This CDR3 is built from 15 residues. V was shortened by 0 bases and J by 3 bases, with 9 bases between the two germline ends. The CDR3 DNA follows: TGTGCCAGCAGCGTAGTTAGGGTACCTAATGAAAAACTGTTTTTT. Translation: CASSVVRVPNEKLFF.

A remark on this clone: One end of the junction is discordant with germline, which a read error may explain. The sample holds other DNA sequences that translate to the same CDR3. The chain combines TRBV29-1 with TRBJ2-2, with 7 bases fitting TRBD2. The CDR3 sequence is 17 residues long. Germline V gene data show CDR1 as SQVTM and CDR2 as ANQGSEA. The CDR3 region has the DNA TGCAGCGTCGAAGAGGGCGAAGCGGGGAAAAACACCGGGGAGCTGTTTTTT. It translates to CSVEEGEAGKNTGELFF.

The V call is TRBV28, the J call TRBJ1-3; TRBD1 matches 7 bases. V shed 2 bases, J shed 0 bases, and the junction held 7 bases outside the gene matches. CDR1 and CDR2 from the germline V gene are MDHEN and SYDVKM. The CDR3 consists of 17 residues. The CDR3 nucleotides are TGTGCCAGCAGTTTACCGACAGGGCTTAGCTCTGGAAACACCATATATTTT. This codes for CASSLPTGLSSGNTIYF. Full variable domain (missing parts from reference TRBV28 and TRBJ1-3): DVKVTQSSRYLVKRTGEKVFLECVQDMDHENMFWYRQDPGLGLRLIYFSYDVKMKEKGDIPEGYSVSREKKERFSLILESASTNQTSMYLCASSLPTGLSSGNTIYFGEGSWLTVV.

J is TRBJ2-2 and V is TRBV2; D possibly corresponds to TRBD2 (5 bases). The germline CDR1 and CDR2 sequences are SNHLY and FYNNEI. V was shortened by 11 bases and J by 7 bases, with 14 bases between the two germline ends. The CDR3 runs to 12 residues. This CDR3 is CAGGLPGGELFF. The CDR3 DNA follows: TGTGCCGGAGGACTTCCCGGCGGGGAGCTGTTTTTT.

This chain connects TRBV7-9 to TRBJ2-2; D unresolved. The V end lost 3 bases, the J end lost 3 bases, and 11 bases lay between the germline ends. The CDR3 consists of 15 residues. CDR1 is SEHNR, CDR2 FQNEAQ, per germline (reference sequence). CDR3 coding DNA: TGTGCCAGCAGCTTTCTTGTAGGGTACACCGGGGAGCTGTTTTTT. As protein: CASSFLVGYTGELFF.

This chain connects TRBV6-1 to TRBJ2-3; D gene ambiguous. Germline loops: CDR1 MNHNS, CDR2 SASEGT. The CDR3 contains 12 residues. V was pared by 5 bases and J by 3 bases, with 6 bases between. The CDR3 sequence: CASSRKTDTQYF. The CDR3 nucleotides are TGTGCCAGCAGTAGGAAGACAGATACGCAGTATTTT.

This chain's CDR3 is CASSGGTRVAYNEQFF. The DNA of the CDR3 is TGTGCCAGCAGCGGAGGGACCCGGGTGGCCTACAATGAGCAGTTCTTC. The chain joins TRBV9 to TRBJ2-1, with D perhaps being TRBD1 or TRBD2 (5 bases each). The germline V gene has CDR1 SGDLS and CDR2 YYNGEE. This CDR3 comprises 16 residues. V was clipped by 3 bases and J by 2 bases, with 15 bases between them.

This clone appeared once. The chain recombines TRBV28 with TRBJ1-5; D uncertain. CDR1 and CDR2 (germline): MDHEN, SYDVKM. The V gene lost 3 bases and the J gene lost 0 bases, with 12 bases spanning the gap. This CDR3 contains 16 residues. CDR3 amino acids: CASSFGQSYSNQPQHF. DNA of the CDR3: TGTGCCAGCAGTTTCGGCCAGAGTTATAGCAATCAGCCCCAGCATTTT.

CDR3 in amino acids: CAWSVDGFYEQYF. In DNA form, the CDR3 reads TGTGCCTGGAGTGTGGACGGGTTCTACGAGCAGTACTTC. The V and J genes are TRBV30 and TRBJ2-7, with D unclear. CDR3 size: 13 residues. Trimming removed 0 bases from V and 3 bases from J, with 9 bases in between. CDR1 GTSNPN and CDR2 SVGIG come from the germline V gene (reference sequence).

This clone was seen once. This chain links TRBV2 with TRBJ2-5; the D gene is possibly TRBD2 (7 bases). The CDR3 consists of 14 residues. From germline, CDR1 is SNHLY and CDR2 FYNNEI. Deletions cut 4 bases from V and 5 bases from J, with 14 bases between. The CDR3 region is CASSGAGAGETQYF. Written as DNA, the CDR3 is TGTGCCAGCAGTGGGGCGGGGGCCGGGGAGACCCAGTACTTC.

The chain is built from TRBV6-5 and TRBJ2-2; TRBD2 is a possible D gene (7 bases). The CDR3 is made up of 13 amino acids. V was pared by 6 bases and J by 7 bases, with 12 bases between. The germline gives CDR1 MNHEY, CDR2 SVGAGI. CDR3 coding DNA: TGTGCCAGCAGGCGGGGGACATACGGGGAGCTGTTTTTT. Protein: CASRRGTYGELFF.

The chain links TRBV28 to TRBJ2-5; D might be TRBD1 (6 bases). There are 17 residues in the CDR3. Deletions cut 2 bases from V and 1 base from J, with 17 bases between. Germline loops: CDR1 MDHEN, CDR2 SYDVKM. The CDR3 sequence: CASSLTWTVRAQETQYF. Here the CDR3 DNA reads TGTGCCAGCAGTTTAACATGGACAGTCAGGGCCCAAGAGACCCAGTACTTC.

This chain connects TRBV6-5 to TRBJ2-3; TRBD1 matches 9 bases. The CDR3 extends over 15 amino acids. J was trimmed by 2 bases and V by 4 bases; bases with no gene match: 4. CDR1 is MNHEY and CDR2 is SVGAGI in the germline V gene. CDR3 nucleotide sequence: TGTGCCAGCAGTTTCTACAGGGGGCACACAGATACGCAGTATTTT. The encoded protein is CASSFYRGHTDTQYF.